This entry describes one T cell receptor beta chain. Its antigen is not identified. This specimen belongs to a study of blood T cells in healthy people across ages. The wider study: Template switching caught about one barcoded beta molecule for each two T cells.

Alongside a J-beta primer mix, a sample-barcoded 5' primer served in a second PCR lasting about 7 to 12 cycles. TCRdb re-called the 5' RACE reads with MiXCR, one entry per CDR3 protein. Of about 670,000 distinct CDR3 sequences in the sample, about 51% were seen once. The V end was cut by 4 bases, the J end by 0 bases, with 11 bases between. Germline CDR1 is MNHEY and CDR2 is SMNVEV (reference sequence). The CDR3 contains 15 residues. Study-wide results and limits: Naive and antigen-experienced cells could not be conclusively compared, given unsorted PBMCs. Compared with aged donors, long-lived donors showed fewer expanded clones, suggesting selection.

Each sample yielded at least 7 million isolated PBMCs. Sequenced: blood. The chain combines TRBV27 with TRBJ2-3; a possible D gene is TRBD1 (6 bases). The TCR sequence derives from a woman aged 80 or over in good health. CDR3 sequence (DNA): TGTGCCAGCAGTTCCTATACAGGGAGCACAGATACGCAGTATTTT. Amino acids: CASSSYTGSTDTQYF.